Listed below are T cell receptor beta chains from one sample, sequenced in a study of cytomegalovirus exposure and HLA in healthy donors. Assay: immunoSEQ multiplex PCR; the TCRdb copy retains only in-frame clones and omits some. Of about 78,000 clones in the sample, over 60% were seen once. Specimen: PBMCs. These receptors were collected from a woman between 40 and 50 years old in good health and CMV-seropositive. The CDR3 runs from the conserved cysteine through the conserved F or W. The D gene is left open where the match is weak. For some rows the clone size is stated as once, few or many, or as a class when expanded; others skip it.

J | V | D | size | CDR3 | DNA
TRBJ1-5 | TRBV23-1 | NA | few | CASSHRPQHF | TGCGCCAGCAGTCACCGGCCCCAGCATTTT
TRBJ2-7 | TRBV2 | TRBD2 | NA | CASILAGSYEQYF | TGTGCCAGCATCCTAGCGGGATCCTACGAGCAGTACTTC
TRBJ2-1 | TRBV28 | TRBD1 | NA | CASSLQDRADNEQFF | TGTGCCAGCAGTTTACAAGACAGGGCCGACAATGAGCAGTTCTTC
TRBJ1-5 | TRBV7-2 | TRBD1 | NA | CASSQLGGAGQPQHF | TGTGCCAGCAGCCAGCTAGGGGGCGCGGGTCAGCCCCAGCATTTT
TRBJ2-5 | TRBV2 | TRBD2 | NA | CASNYRPTSGPGQETQYF | TGTGCCAGCAATTATCGCCCGACTAGCGGGCCAGGGCAAGAGACCCAGTACTTC
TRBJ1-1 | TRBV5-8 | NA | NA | CASSLSGLKMNTEAFF | TGTGCCAGCAGCTTATCGGGACTCAAAATGAACACTGAAGCTTTCTTT
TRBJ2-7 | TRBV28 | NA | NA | CASSSQGLMGPEQYF | TGTGCCAGCAGTTCCCAAGGCCTTATGGGCCCCGAGCAGTACTTC
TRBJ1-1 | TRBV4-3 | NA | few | CASSQSSGVQYTEAFF | TGCGCCAGCAGCCAATCTTCCGGGGTACAGTACACTGAAGCTTTCTTT
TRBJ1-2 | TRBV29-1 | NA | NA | CSAARDGSDHGYTF | TGCAGCGCCGCAAGGGACGGGAGCGATCATGGCTACACCTTC
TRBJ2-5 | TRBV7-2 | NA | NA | CASSYREETQYF | TGTGCCAGCAGTTACAGGGAAGAGACCCAGTACTTC
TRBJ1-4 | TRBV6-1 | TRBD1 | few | CASSLTGTGMGKLFF | TGTGCCAGCAGCCTTACCGGGACAGGGATGGGAAAACTGTTTTTT
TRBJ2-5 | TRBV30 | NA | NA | CAWSPGGETQYF | TGTGCCTGGAGTCCCGGGGGAGAGACCCAGTACTTC
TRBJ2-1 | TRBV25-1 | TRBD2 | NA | CASSLAGREVQFF | TGTGCCAGCAGCCTCGCCGGGCGGGAGGTGCAGTTCTTC
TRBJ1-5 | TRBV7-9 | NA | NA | CASSLFSQPQHF | TGTGCCAGCAGCTTATTTAGTCAGCCCCAGCATTTT
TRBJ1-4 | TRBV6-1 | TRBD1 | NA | CASTDPGQPNEKLFF | TGTGCCAGCACCGATCCGGGACAGCCTAATGAAAAACTGTTTTTT
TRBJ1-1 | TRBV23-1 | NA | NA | CASSQSGGAGEAFF | TGCGCCAGCAGTCAATCGGGAGGGGCTGGGGAAGCTTTCTTT